The 13 T cell receptor beta chains given below trace back to one sample, sequenced in a study of cytomegalovirus exposure and HLA in healthy donors. The PCR made use of 60 Vbeta and 13 Jbeta primers. Assay: immunoSEQ multiplex PCR; the TCRdb copy retains only in-frame clones and omits some. This sample yields 120,000 or so clones, of which approximately 76% are seen a single time; 30% belongs to the top ten. The sequenced material came from PBMCs. These receptors all stem from a man between 60 and 75 years old in good health and CMV-seropositive.

In this sample, this clone turned up a few times. This chain uses TRBV9 with TRBJ2-5; 11 bases align to TRBD2. CDR3 length: 18 amino acids. The V gene end was trimmed by 3 bases and the J gene end by 0 bases; junction bases not matched to a gene: 10. CDR1 is SGDLS, CDR2 YYNGEE, per germline. This CDR3 is CASSAKTGLAAYQETQYF. In DNA form, the CDR3 reads TGTGCCAGCAGCGCAAAGACGGGACTAGCGGCGTACCAAGAGACCCAGTACTTC.

In regard to this clone: One end of the junction is discordant with germline, which a read error may explain. V and J are TRBV29-1 and TRBJ2-6; a weak D match, TRBD2 (6 bases). The CDR3 contains 16 residues. CDR1 is SQVTM, CDR2 ANQGSEA, per germline. The DNA for the CDR3 is TGCAGCGTTGGTTTTGGGGGGAGCTCTGGGGCCAACGGCCTGACTTTC. This codes for CSVGFGGSSGANGLTF. Supplemented by reference TRBV29-1 and TRBJ2-6, the full variable domain reads SAVISQKPSRDICQRGTSLTIQCQVDSQVTMMFWYRQQPGQSLTLIATANQGSEATYESGFVIDKFPISRPNLTFSTLTVSNMSPEDSSIYLCSVGFGGSSGANGLTFGAGSRLTVL.

V and J are TRBV10-3 and TRBJ1-1; 9 positions agree with TRBD1. After removal of 10 bases from V and 1 base from J, the junction contained 7 bases not matched to a gene. CDR1 is ENHRY, CDR2 SYGVKD, per germline. The CDR3 totals 14 residues. CDR3 amino acids: CATSPGQGNTEAFF. The CDR3 DNA reads as TGTGCCACCTCTCCGGGACAGGGGAACACTGAAGCTTTCTTT.

The CDR3 coding sequence is TGTGCCTGGGGGGACAGGGATCAGCCCCAGCATTTT. It codes for CAWGDRDQPQHF. The chain couples TRBV30 to TRBJ1-5; TRBD1 agrees at 9 bases. V lost 5 bases, J lost 5 bases, and 1 base stayed unmatched. CDR1 is GTSNPN and CDR2 is SVGIG in the germline V gene (reference sequence). The CDR3 runs 12 residues. The full variable domain, completed using reference TRBV30 and TRBJ1-5, is SQTIHQWPATLVQPVGSPLSLECTVEGTSNPNLYWYRQAAGRGLQLLFYSVGIGQISSEVPQNLSASRPQDRQFILSSKKLLLSDSGFYLCAWGDRDQPQHFGDGTRLSIL.

The chain is built from TRBV9 and TRBJ2-5; 9 nucleotides agree with TRBD2. The DNA end lines up better with TRBJ2-7; the J call may be wrong. The CDR3 loop spans 16 amino acids. Germline CDR1 SGDLS, CDR2 YYNGEE. The CDR3: CASSAGAGGGTYEQYF. CDR3 DNA sequence: TGTGCCAGCAGCGCCGGGGCGGGAGGGGGAACTTACGAGCAGTACTTC.

The chain uses TRBV2 and TRBJ2-2; 9 nucleotides line up with TRBD1. CDR3 length equals 16 residues. Per germline, CDR1 SNHLY and CDR2 FYNNEI. The J segment lost 7 bases and the V segment lost 1 base, leaving 7 bases of the junction unmatched. CDR3 region: CASSEEGRTGVGELFF. For the CDR3, the DNA is TGTGCCAGCAGTGAAGAGGGACGGACAGGGGTCGGGGAGCTGTTTTTT.

The chain recombines TRBV6-4 with TRBJ2-1; 12 bases fit TRBD2. Unmatched junction bases numbered 6, after V lost 5 bases and J lost 10 bases. The CDR3 contains 14 residues. Per the germline V gene, CDR1 is MRHNA and CDR2 is SNTAGT. The CDR3 spells CASSWTSGIPEQFF. As DNA, the CDR3 is TGTGCCAGCAGTTGGACTAGCGGGATACCGGAGCAGTTCTTC.

In this sample, this clone turned up once. V and J are TRBV28 and TRBJ2-3; D possibly corresponds to TRBD2 (5 bases). With 4 bases removed from V and 1 base from J, the gap between germline ends came to 9 bases. The CDR3 is 14 residues long. The germline V gene encodes CDR1 MDHEN and CDR2 SYDVKM. The CDR3 DNA follows: TGTGCCAGCAGTTCAGCGGATCGCACAGATACGCAGTATTTT. Its protein product is CASSSADRTDTQYF.

This clone was counted once. The chain recombines TRBV5-1 with TRBJ2-2, with D possibly TRBD2 on 5 matching bases. The germline gives CDR1 SGHRS, CDR2 YFSETQ. The CDR3 sequence is 13 residues long. The V and J ends lost 0 bases and 8 bases respectively, with 8 bases between them. In DNA form, the CDR3 reads TGCGCCAGCAGCTTGGACGGGATTGGGGAGCTGTTTTTT. Translation: CASSLDGIGELFF.

This clone was counted a few times. The genes are TRBV9 and TRBJ1-6, with D perhaps TRBD1 (6 bases). CDR3 length: 14 amino acids. The germline V gene encodes CDR1 SGDLS and CDR2 YYNGEE. The V gene lost 0 bases and the J gene lost 10 bases, with 11 bases spanning the gap. CDR3 bases: TGTGCCAGCAGCGTAGGGGGGCCGAGGTCACCCCTCCACTTT. Translating it yields CASSVGGPRSPLHF. Complete variable domain (other parts from reference TRBV9 and TRBJ1-6): DSGVTQTPKHLITATGQRVTLRCSPRSGDLSVYWYQQSLDQGLQFLIQYYNGEERAKGNILERFSAQQFPDLHSELNLSSLELGDSALYFCASSVGGPRSPLHFGNGTRLTVT.

The genes are TRBV7-3 and TRBJ2-1, with 11 nucleotides matching TRBD2. The germline V gene has CDR1 SGHTA and CDR2 FQGTGA. The J segment lost 6 bases and the V segment lost 5 bases, leaving 6 bases of the junction unmatched. The CDR3 contains 15 residues. The CDR3 sequence is CASSHGLAGSNEQFF. The CDR3 nucleotides read TGTGCCAGCAGCCACGGACTAGCGGGTTCCAATGAGCAGTTCTTC.

This clone has just one count. The rearrangement links TRBV6-4 to TRBJ2-3, with D possibly being TRBD1 (6 bases). Trimming removed 6 bases at V and 5 bases at J, with 12 bases between. The CDR3 is 13 residues long. The germline gives CDR1 MRHNA, CDR2 SNTAGT. The CDR3 sequence is CASSQRTVDTQYF. The CDR3 region has the DNA TGTGCCAGCAGCCAACGGACAGTAGATACGCAGTATTTT.

This chain joins TRBV6-6 and TRBJ2-1; 10 bases are shared with TRBD1. The CDR3 runs 14 residues. CDR1 is MNHNY, CDR2 SVGAGI, per germline (reference sequence). Unmatched junction bases numbered 2, after V lost 2 bases and J lost 7 bases. The CDR3 DNA is TGTGCCAGCAGTTACCGGGACAGGGGAAATGAGCAGTTCTTC. The encoded protein is CASSYRDRGNEQFF.